This is a list of T cell receptor beta chains from one sample in a study of T cells in tuberculosis. Measured with immunoSEQ multiplex PCR; TCRdb has only the in-frame clones, and not every one. The table records tens of thousands of clones, roughly nine tenths of them present only once. Source material: PBMCs. The source of these receptors is a donor aged 5-35 years with latent tuberculosis or without tuberculosis infection. CDR3s include the opening cysteine and the closing phenylalanine or tryptophan. Each record gives: D gene, V gene, J gene, clone size, CDR3 protein, CDR3 DNA. The D gene is left open where the match is weak. Only part of the rows carry a size: once, few, many, or a class if the clone is expanded.

D: NA; V: TRBV5-6; J: TRBJ1-2; size: NA; CDR3: CASSLTGVNYGYTF; DNA: TGTGCCAGCAGCTTGACCGGGGTTAACTATGGCTACACCTTC
D: NA; V: TRBV5-6; J: TRBJ2-3; size: NA; CDR3: CASNERSGGNTDTQYF; DNA: TGTGCCAGCAACGAAAGGAGTGGCGGGAACACAGATACGCAGTATTTT
D: NA; V: TRBV21-1; J: TRBJ2-7; size: NA; CDR3: CASSSTAERTSGMTYEQYF; DNA: TGTGCCAGCAGCAGCACGGCGGAAAGGACTAGCGGGATGACCTACGAGCAGTACTTC
D: TRBD1; V: TRBV11-3; J: TRBJ1-1; size: NA; CDR3: CASSSRGQGRGEAFF; DNA: TGTGCCAGCAGCTCCCGGGGACAGGGTAGAGGTGAAGCTTTCTTT
D: NA; V: TRBV30; J: TRBJ1-1; size: medium-sized; CDR3: CAWSGKTGDTEAFF; DNA: TGTGCCTGGAGTGGCAAGACGGGAGACACTGAAGCTTTCTTT
D: NA; V: TRBV5-4; J: TRBJ2-5; size: NA; CDR3: CASSFGILRVQETQYF; DNA: TGTGCCAGCAGTTTTGGAATCCTCAGGGTACAAGAGACCCAGTACTTC
D: NA; V: TRBV4-2; J: TRBJ1-5; size: NA; CDR3: CASSPSRNQPQHF; DNA: TGTGCCAGCAGCCCTAGCAGGAATCAGCCCCAGCATTTT
D: NA; V: TRBV5-1; J: TRBJ1-6; size: once; CDR3: CASSLTQGPSPLHF; DNA: TGCGCCAGCAGCTTGACACAGGGCCCGTCACCCCTCCACTTT
D: TRBD1; V: TRBV27; J: TRBJ1-6; size: NA; CDR3: CASSGGTGESPLHF; DNA: TGTGCCAGCAGTGGTGGGACAGGGGAATCACCCCTCCACTTT
D: TRBD1; V: TRBV7-2; J: TRBJ1-5; size: once; CDR3: CASSSRGNQPQHF; DNA: TGTGCCAGCAGCTCCAGGGGGAATCAGCCCCAGCATTTT
D: TRBD1; V: TRBV5-1; J: TRBJ1-4; size: NA; CDR3: CASSPRDRDDEKLFF; DNA: TGCGCCAGCAGCCCACGGGACAGGGACGATGAAAAACTGTTTTTT
D: TRBD1; V: TRBV7-9; J: TRBJ1-3; size: once; CDR3: CASSPIGTGDTIYF; DNA: TGTGCCAGCAGCCCGATCGGGACAGGGGACACCATATATTTT
D: NA; V: TRBV6-5; J: TRBJ1-1; size: NA; CDR3: CASSYRGNTEAFF; DNA: TGTGCCAGCAGTTACCGGGGAAACACTGAAGCTTTCTTT
D: NA; V: TRBV23-1; J: TRBJ1-6; size: NA; CDR3: CASSQLGLRHTGPLRPSPLHF; DNA: TGCGCCAGCAGTCAATTAGGCCTGAGGCACACAGGGCCCTTAAGGCCATCACCCCTCCACTTT
D: TRBD2; V: TRBV7-8; J: TRBJ2-7; size: NA; CDR3: CASSGGTSGDFYEQYF; DNA: TGTGCCAGCAGCGGAGGGACTAGCGGGGACTTCTACGAGCAGTACTTC